A single sample is the source of the 30 T cell receptor beta chains below, sequenced in a study of early T cells in non-severe SARS-CoV-2 infection. MiXCR, run by TCRdb on the 5' RACE reads, gives a single entry per CDR3 protein. The sample lists around 58,000 distinct CDR3 sequences, roughly 13% occurring once. Input material: whole blood. All receptors come from an adult who was a healthcare worker with PCR-confirmed SARS-CoV-2 infection or an uninfected control (not recorded which).

This clonotype was counted many times. This sequence joins TRBV7-6 and TRBJ1-6, with D perhaps matching TRBD1 (6 bases). The CDR3 has 17 residues. CDR1 SGHVS and CDR2 FNYEAQ come from the germline V gene. V lost 5 bases, J lost 9 bases, and 23 bases lay in between. This chain's CDR3 is CASSASQGLSRLSPLHF. Here the CDR3 DNA reads TGTGCCAGCAGCGCTTCACAGGGCCTCAGTAGACTTTCACCCCTCCACTTT.

Note on this clonotype: A junction boundary mismatches the germline segment, possibly from a read error. The rearrangement links TRBV9 to TRBJ1-2; D is undetermined. In germline, CDR1 is SGDLS, CDR2 YYNGEE. The CDR3 is 14 residues long. The CDR3 DNA follows: TGTGCCAGCGGCGTAGGGCCGCAACCCTATGGCTACACCTTC. Its protein product is CASGVGPQPYGYTF.

As concerns this clonotype: A much more abundant neighbour one base away suggests this may be a read error. The rearrangement links TRBV6-5 to TRBJ2-7, with D maybe TRBD1 (6 bases). Trimming removed 2 bases from V and 6 bases from J, with 17 bases in between. Germline V gene data show CDR1 as MNHEY and CDR2 as SVGAGI. The CDR3 is 15 amino acids. The CDR3 DNA reads TGTGCCAGCAGTTACCATTCGGGGCAGGGGAGCGAGCAGTACTTC. It encodes CASSYHSGQGSEQYF.

Note on this clonotype: A much more abundant neighbour one base away suggests this may be a read error. The chain's CDR3 is CASRGQGAWSGELFF. The CDR3 nucleotides are TGTGCCAGCAGAGGACAGGGGGCTTGGAGCGGGGAGCTGTTTTTT. The chain links TRBV12-3 or TRBV12-4 to TRBJ2-2, with 11 bases lining up with TRBD1. The CDR3 is 15 residues long. J was trimmed by 7 bases and V by 6 bases; bases with no gene match: 7.

This clonotype was found many times. The rearrangement links TRBV6-5 to TRBJ2-1; no clear D. Germline V lookup: CDR1 MNHEY, CDR2 SVGAGI. There are 15 residues in the CDR3. V lost 5 bases and J lost 1, with 12 bases in between. The CDR3 region is CASSVDWGSYNEQFF. DNA for the CDR3: TGTGCCAGCAGTGTAGACTGGGGTTCCTACAATGAGCAGTTCTTC.

This chain uses TRBV7-6 with TRBJ1-1, with D possibly matching TRBD1 (6 bases). The CDR3 consists of 16 residues. CDR1 and CDR2 (germline): SGHVS, FNYEAQ. Trimming took off 1 base at V and 2 bases at J, with 14 bases between the two ends. The CDR3 sequence is CASSLEPGAFNTEAFF. The CDR3 nucleotides read TGTGCCAGCAGCTTAGAGCCGGGGGCCTTTAACACTGAAGCTTTCTTT.

The sample holds many counts of this clonotype. The V gene is TRBV19, the J gene TRBJ2-1; TRBD2 aligns across 8 bases. Germline values: CDR1 LNHDA, CDR2 SQIVND (reference sequence). Germline trimming cut 11 bases from V and 5 bases from J; bases unmatched to any gene: 20. This CDR3 comprises 17 residues. CDR3 amino acids: CAPEGASGPSAHNEQFF. The CDR3 DNA reads as TGTGCCCCCGAAGGGGCTAGCGGGCCCAGTGCTCACAATGAGCAGTTCTTC.

The sample holds a few counts of this clonotype. V usage is TRBV2 and J usage is TRBJ2-1; D may be TRBD2 (5 bases). The CDR3 is made up of 14 amino acids. CDR1 is SNHLY and CDR2 is FYNNEI in the germline V gene. The ends were cut back, 6 bases at V and 4 bases at J, with 13 bases in the middle. CDR3 sequence (DNA): TGTGCCAGCAGCCCGAGAGAGGGATACAATGAGCAGTTCTTC. As protein: CASSPREGYNEQFF.

This clonotype appeared a few times. The rearrangement links TRBV6-5 to TRBJ1-4; D remains ambiguous. From germline, CDR1 is MNHEY and CDR2 SVGAGI. This CDR3 is 15 amino acids long. The V and J ends lost 6 bases and 0 bases respectively, with 11 bases between them. CDR3 amino acids: CASSGVAATNEKLFF. CDR3 bases: TGTGCCAGCAGCGGAGTGGCTGCAACTAATGAAAAACTGTTTTTT.

This clonotype occurred many times. The gene calls are TRBV7-9 and TRBJ2-3; 7 bases map to TRBD2. CDR1 and CDR2 (germline): SEHNR, FQNEAQ (reference sequence). The V segment lost 3 bases and the J segment 4 bases; nucleotides outside the gene matches: 16. The length of the CDR3 is 18 residues. CDR3 DNA: TGTGCCAGCAGCTTTCCGATCCACCTAGCGGCATTAGCAGATACGCAGTATTTT. This sequence encodes CASSFPIHLAALADTQYF.

The chain uses TRBV10-3 and TRBJ1-1; possible D gene TRBD1, 5 bases. Trimming removed 0 bases at V and 4 bases at J, with 9 bases between. The CDR3 is 14 residues long. Germline V gene lookup returns CDR1 ENHRY and CDR2 SYGVKD. CDR3 sequence: CAISESIRGTEAFF. CDR3 nucleotides: TGTGCCATCAGTGAGTCGATTAGGGGCACTGAAGCTTTCTTT.

This clonotype was picked up many times. The chain carries TRBV6-5 and TRBJ2-1, with TRBD1 as a possible D gene (6 bases). There are 14 residues in the CDR3. Trimming shortened V by 8 bases and J by 0 bases, and 11 bases separated the two germline ends. Germline V gene lookup returns CDR1 MNHEY and CDR2 SVGAGI. CDR3 nucleotides: TGTGCCAGCCAGGGGAGTAGCTCCTACAATGAGCAGTTCTTC. Translation: CASQGSSSYNEQFF.

This clonotype has ten or more counts. The rearrangement uses TRBV14 and TRBJ2-5; a weak D match, TRBD2 (6 bases). Looked up from germline, CDR1 is SGHDN and CDR2 is FVKESK. This CDR3 is 14 amino acids long. V was shortened by 0 bases and J by 1 base, with 6 bases between the two germline ends. The chain's CDR3 is CASSQDGGQETQYF. For the CDR3, the DNA is TGTGCCAGCAGCCAAGACGGGGGCCAAGAGACCCAGTACTTC.

In its sample, this clonotype was seen many times. The V gene is TRBV23-1, the J gene TRBJ2-7, with unresolved D. TRBV23-1 is filed as an ORF, its function uncertain. This CDR3 has 17 amino acids. The V gene lost 4 bases and the J gene lost 3 bases, with 22 bases spanning the gap. The CDR3 region is CASSPPGEKNFSYEQYF. CDR3 sequence (DNA): TGCGCCAGCAGTCCCCCTGGTGAGAAGAATTTTAGCTACGAGCAGTACTTC.

This clonotype was recorded many times. The V gene is TRBV28, the J gene TRBJ2-7; tentative D call: TRBD1 (6 bases). V was trimmed by 5 bases and J by 2 bases, leaving 19 bases between them. The CDR3 runs to 16 residues. In germline, CDR1 is MDHEN, CDR2 SYDVKM. This chain's CDR3 is CASSDPRGRGPYEQYF. The CDR3, as DNA: TGTGCCAGCAGTGATCCCCGGGGCAGGGGCCCCTACGAGCAGTACTTC.

This clonotype turned up a few times. The chain is built from TRBV20-1 and TRBJ2-7, with 9 bases matching TRBD1. CDR1 and CDR2 from the germline V gene are DFQATT and SNEGSKA (reference sequence). V trimming: 3 bases; J trimming: 2 bases; junction bases outside the gene matches: 5. CDR3 length: 14 amino acids. Written as DNA, the CDR3 is TGCAGTGCTAGGCGCGACAGGGGGACCTACGAGCAGTACTTC. It codes for CSARRDRGTYEQYF.

This clonotype came up a few times. The chain uses TRBV28 and TRBJ2-7; D perhaps matches TRBD1 (6 bases). The CDR3 contains 12 residues. The V gene's germline CDR1 is MDHEN and CDR2 SYDVKM. The V end lost 4 bases, the J end lost 6 bases, and 10 bases lay between the germline ends. CDR3 residues: CASSSGVSEQYF. The DNA of the CDR3 is TGTGCCAGCAGTTCAGGGGTTTCCGAGCAGTACTTC.

This clonotype was counted between two and nine times. This chain uses TRBV12-3 or TRBV12-4 with TRBJ1-3; no clear D gene. CDR3 size: 17 residues. Trimming cost V 7 bases and J 3 bases, with 22 bases left between them. The CDR3: CASTLFLRTTHGNTIYF. Here the CDR3 DNA reads TGTGCCAGCACTCTATTTCTCAGAACAACGCATGGAAACACCATATATTTT.

V gene TRBV24-1 combines with J gene TRBJ2-3, with 7 bases identical to TRBD2. This CDR3 region has 16 residues. After removal of 4 bases from V and 6 bases from J, the junction contained 12 bases not matched to a gene. Germline values: CDR1 KGHDR, CDR2 SFDVKD. As DNA, the CDR3 is TGTGCCACCAGTGAATTGGGCGGGGGAAGGAAGGATACGCAGTATTTT. Amino acid sequence: CATSELGGGRKDTQYF.

This clonotype was recorded many times. V usage is TRBV29-1 and J usage is TRBJ2-7, with a tentative D call TRBD2 (6 bases). V was clipped by 3 bases and J by 7 bases, with 13 bases between them. The length of the CDR3 is 12 residues. Germline CDR1 is SQVTM and CDR2 is ANQGSEA. The chain's CDR3 is CSVEEGRIEQYF. For the CDR3, the DNA is TGCAGCGTTGAGGAGGGGAGGATTGAGCAGTACTTC.

V gene TRBV12-3 or TRBV12-4 combines with J gene TRBJ1-4; TRBD1 might be the D (5 bases). Trimming shortened V by 6 bases and J by 3 bases, and 14 bases separated the two germline ends. The CDR3 loop spans 15 amino acids. As DNA, the CDR3 is TGTGCCAGCAGCCCCAGGGCCAGACCTAATGAAAAACTGTTTTTT. This encodes CASSPRARPNEKLFF.

The chain joins TRBV6-1 to TRBJ2-1; D possibly uses TRBD1 or TRBD2 (5 bases each). V was pared by 7 bases and J by 2 bases, with 12 bases between. Germline V lookup: CDR1 MNHNS, CDR2 SASEGT. CDR3 length equals 14 residues. CDR3 in DNA: TGTGCCAGCAAGATGGGACCGGCCTACAATGAGCAGTTCTTC. Translating gives CASKMGPAYNEQFF.

This chain links TRBV3-1 with TRBJ2-7; D is perhaps TRBD1 or TRBD2 (5 bases each). There are 12 residues in the CDR3. The V end lost 1 base, the J end lost 7 bases, and 8 bases lay between the germline ends. CDR1 is LGHDT, CDR2 YNNKEL, per germline (reference sequence). CDR3 protein: CASSQAGREQYF. For the CDR3, the DNA is TGTGCCAGCAGCCAAGCGGGGCGGGAGCAGTACTTC.

This clonotype was picked up many times. V and J are TRBV7-9 and TRBJ2-2; D possibly corresponds to TRBD2 (5 bases). Germline V gives CDR1 SEHNR, CDR2 FQNEAQ (reference sequence). Trimming pared 5 bases from V and 2 bases from J, leaving 12 bases between. The CDR3 sequence is 15 residues long. CDR3: CASSRDGENTGELFF. The CDR3 DNA reads as TGTGCCAGCAGCAGAGACGGGGAAAACACCGGGGAGCTGTTTTTT.

This clonotype has more than one count but fewer than ten. The rearrangement joins TRBV28 to TRBJ2-3; the D call may be TRBD1 or TRBD2 (5 bases each). The V gene lost 5 bases and the J gene lost 0 bases, with 12 bases spanning the gap. The CDR3 covers 15 residues. The germline gives CDR1 MDHEN, CDR2 SYDVKM. CDR3 region: CASSGDVSSTDTQYF. The CDR3 region has the DNA TGTGCCAGCAGTGGGGACGTCTCTAGCACAGATACGCAGTATTTT.

Ten or more counts support this clonotype. This rearrangement joins TRBV18 to TRBJ1-6, with a tentative D call TRBD1 (6 bases). The CDR3 consists of 15 residues. Trimming pared 2 bases from V and 7 bases from J, leaving 12 bases between. The germline V gene has CDR1 KGHSH and CDR2 LQKENI. The CDR3 loop reads CASSPGNRVNSPLHF. The CDR3, as DNA: TGTGCCAGCTCACCAGGGAACAGGGTGAATTCACCCCTCCACTTT. The entire variable domain, with the rest obtained from reference TRBV18 and TRBJ1-6, is as follows: NAGVMQNPRHLVRRRGQEARLRCSPMKGHSHVYWYRQLPEEGLKFMVYLQKENIIDESGMPKERFSAEFPKEGPSILRIQQVVRGDSAAYFCASSPGNRVNSPLHFGNGTRLTVT.

This clonotype occurred a few times. CDR3 loop: CASSSIFHLAGGTETQYF. In DNA form, the CDR3 reads TGTGCCAGCAGTTCCATCTTCCACCTAGCGGGAGGCACAGAGACCCAGTACTTC. V is TRBV27 and J is TRBJ2-5; TRBD2 aligns across 11 bases. In germline, CDR1 is MNHEY, CDR2 SMNVEV (reference sequence). The CDR3 runs 18 residues. V was clipped by 4 bases and J by 4 bases; unmatched bases: 14.

The chain has TRBV10-3 and TRBJ1-6; 7 bases match TRBD1. The V and J ends lost 3 bases and 11 bases, in that order; junction bases with no gene match: 10. The CDR3 extends over 15 amino acids. The germline CDR1 and CDR2 sequences are ENHRY and SYGVKD. The CDR3 DNA sequence: TGTGCCATCAGTGACCGAGACAGGGCCGTCCCACCCCTCCACTTT. It specifies CAISDRDRAVPPLHF.

This clonotype turned up a few times. The chain has TRBV6-5 and TRBJ2-1; D possibly corresponds to TRBD2 (6 bases). The CDR3 sequence is 14 residues long. Trimming left V 6 bases short and J 8 bases short, with 17 bases between. CDR1 is MNHEY, CDR2 SVGAGI, per germline. CDR3 in DNA: TGTGCCAGCAGAACACCCGGGGGAGGCTATGAGCAGTTCTTC. Translated: CASRTPGGGYEQFF.

This clonotype was seen only a few times. The chain carries TRBV9 and TRBJ2-1; 12 nucleotides agree with TRBD2. The CDR3 is 15 amino acids. The junction had 2 bases not matched to a gene; V was cut back by 0 bases and J by 7 bases. The germline CDR1 and CDR2 sequences are SGDLS and YYNGEE. The CDR3 coding sequence is TGTGCCAGCAGCGTAGCTAGCGGGGGGGCAAATGAGCAGTTCTTC. Translated, it gives CASSVASGGANEQFF.